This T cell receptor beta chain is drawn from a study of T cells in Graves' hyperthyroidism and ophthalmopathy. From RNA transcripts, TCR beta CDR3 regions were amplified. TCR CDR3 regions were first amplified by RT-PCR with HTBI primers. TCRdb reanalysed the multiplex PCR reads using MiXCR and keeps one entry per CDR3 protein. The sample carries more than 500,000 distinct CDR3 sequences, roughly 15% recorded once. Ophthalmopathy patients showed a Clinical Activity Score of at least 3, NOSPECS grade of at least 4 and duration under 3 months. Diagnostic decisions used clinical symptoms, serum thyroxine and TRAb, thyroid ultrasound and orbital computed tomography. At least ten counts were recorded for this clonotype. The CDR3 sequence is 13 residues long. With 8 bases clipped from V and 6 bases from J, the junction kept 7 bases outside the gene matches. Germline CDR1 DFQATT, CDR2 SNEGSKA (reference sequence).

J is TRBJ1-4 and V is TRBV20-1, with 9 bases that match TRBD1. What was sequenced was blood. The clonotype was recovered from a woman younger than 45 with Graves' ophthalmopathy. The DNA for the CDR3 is TGCAGTACCACAGGGGGCGAGTATGAAAAACTGTTTTTT. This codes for CSTTGGEYEKLFF.